These 20 T cell receptor beta chains were sequenced from one sample in a study of blood T cells in healthy people across ages. Then a second PCR, running about 7 to 11 cycles, was carried out with a sample-barcoded 5' primer and a J-beta primer mix. Each CDR3 protein gets one entry after TCRdb re-called the 5' RACE reads with MiXCR. The table shows about 680,000 distinct CDR3 sequences, with over 45% occurring only once. The sample was blood. All receptors come from a woman in her fifties or sixties in good health.

The genes are TRBV13 and TRBJ2-3, with TRBD2 matching over 9 bases. Germline V gives CDR1 PRHDT, CDR2 FYEKMQ (reference sequence). The CDR3 sequence is 18 residues long. The J segment lost 4 bases and the V segment lost 5 bases, leaving 16 bases of the junction unmatched. The CDR3 sequence is CASSLARTGTSWADTQYF. DNA for the CDR3: TGTGCCAGCAGCCTAGCGAGGACCGGGACTAGCTGGGCAGATACGCAGTATTTT.

This rearrangement joins TRBV20-1 to TRBJ2-7; 9 bases align to TRBD2. Germline V gene sequence: CDR1 DFQATT, CDR2 SNEGSKA (reference sequence). This CDR3 contains 17 residues. V shed 0 bases and J 3 bases; nucleotides not matched to a gene: 12. As DNA, the CDR3 is TGCAGTGCTAGAGATAGCTTTACGGCGGGAGGGGACTACGAGCAGTACTTC. It translates to CSARDSFTAGGDYEQYF.

V and J are TRBV20-1 and TRBJ2-1; tentative D call: TRBD1 (6 bases). V dropped 6 bases and J dropped 10 bases, with 19 bases sitting between them. The CDR3 length is 13 residues. Per germline, CDR1 DFQATT and CDR2 SNEGSKA (reference sequence). The CDR3 protein is CSALDRSSDEQFF. The CDR3 DNA reads TGCAGTGCCTTAGACAGGTCTTCGGACGAGCAGTTCTTC.

This sequence joins TRBV10-3 and TRBJ2-3, with 8 bases aligning to TRBD2. The germline V gene has CDR1 ENHRY and CDR2 SYGVKD. The junction had 3 bases not matched to a gene; V was cut back by 4 bases and J by 0 bases. The length of the CDR3 is 15 residues. The CDR3 region is CAISVTSGSTDTQYF. The CDR3 DNA reads as TGTGCCATCAGTGTTACTAGCGGAAGCACAGATACGCAGTATTTT.

The chain employs TRBV28 and TRBJ2-1; D might be TRBD1 (5 bases). CDR1 is MDHEN and CDR2 is SYDVKM in the germline V gene. The CDR3 contains 14 residues. Trimming removed 5 bases at V and 4 bases at J, with 12 bases between. The CDR3, as DNA: TGTGCCAGCAGTAAGGGGCTGGTTTACAATGAGCAGTTCTTC. It codes for CASSKGLVYNEQFF.

The V gene is TRBV7-3, the J gene TRBJ2-3; no reliable D call. CDR3 length: 16 amino acids. Trimming removed 5 bases from V and 0 bases from J, with 15 bases in between. The germline gives CDR1 SGHTA, CDR2 FQGTGA. The CDR3 nucleotides read TGTGCCAGCAGCCAACAGAATCGCAAAAGCACAGATACGCAGTATTTT. Translating gives CASSQQNRKSTDTQYF.

This clonotype was observed a handful of times. The chain links TRBV29-1 to TRBJ2-1, with no clear D. The V and J ends lost 6 bases and 7 bases respectively, with 10 bases between them. Germline CDR1 is SQVTM and CDR2 is ANQGSEA. The CDR3 runs to 11 residues. The CDR3 DNA follows: TGCAGCGTCGGAAGGGATAATGAGCAGTTCTTC. Translated: CSVGRDNEQFF.

The V call is TRBV7-2, the J call TRBJ2-2; D is unresolved. V was cut by 4 bases and J by 7 bases, with 10 bases left in between. Germline V lookup: CDR1 SGHTA, CDR2 FQGNSA. CDR3 length: 13 amino acids. DNA of the CDR3: TGTGCCAGCAGCTCGGGTGCTGGCGGGGAGCTGTTTTTT. This gives the protein CASSSGAGGELFF. Full variable domain (rest looked up from reference TRBV7-2 and TRBJ2-2): GAGVSQSPSNKVTEKGKDVELRCDPISGHTALYWYRQSLGQGLEFLIYFQGNSAPDKSGLPSDRFSAERTGGSVSTLTIQRTQQEDSAVYLCASSSGAGGELFFGEGSRLTVL.

The chain uses TRBV29-1 and TRBJ2-7; unclear D gene. The germline V gene has CDR1 SQVTM and CDR2 ANQGSEA. CDR3 length equals 12 residues. Trimming pared 0 bases from V and 2 bases from J, leaving 5 bases between. Here the CDR3 DNA reads TGCAGCGTTGAAGAGACGGCCTACGAGCAGTACTTC. Translated, it gives CSVEETAYEQYF.

This clonotype came up a few times. This chain joins TRBV7-3 and TRBJ2-7; D not certain. Trimming cost V 2 bases and J 6 bases, with 14 bases left between them. The length of the CDR3 is 14 residues. Germline V gives CDR1 SGHTA, CDR2 FQGTGA. CDR3 nucleotides: TGTGCCAGCAGCTTAGGTCTAGGAGTCTCCGAGCAGTACTTC. This encodes CASSLGLGVSEQYF.

The CDR3 protein is CASRPTGQGYEQYF. CDR3 in DNA: TGCGCCAGCAGGCCGACGGGACAGGGTTACGAGCAGTACTTC. The chain carries TRBV5-1 and TRBJ2-4; 9 nucleotides agree with TRBD1. The tail of the sequence fits TRBJ2-7 better, so the J call may be wrong. From germline, CDR1 is SGHRS and CDR2 YFSETQ. This CDR3 has 14 amino acids.

The V call is TRBV14, the J call TRBJ2-3, with no clear D. V was shortened by 4 bases and J by 2 bases, with 13 bases between the two germline ends. CDR1 is SGHDN and CDR2 is FVKESK in the germline V gene. CDR3 length: 15 residues. DNA of the CDR3: TGTGCCAGCAGCCCTATGGGTTTCTCCACAGATACGCAGTATTTT. This sequence encodes CASSPMGFSTDTQYF.

In its sample, this clonotype was seen a few times. The chain links TRBV5-1 to TRBJ2-7, with 9 nucleotides matching TRBD1. The CDR3 covers 16 residues. The V gene end was trimmed by 1 base and the J gene end by 2 bases; junction bases not matched to a gene: 7. Germline CDR1 and CDR2: SGHRS and YFSETQ. For the CDR3, the DNA is TGCGCCAGCAGCTTGCCCGGGACAGGGCTTGCCTACGAGCAGTACTTC. Amino acids: CASSLPGTGLAYEQYF.

The chain links TRBV4-3 to TRBJ2-3, with 13 nucleotides matching TRBD2. Losses at the gene ends were 1 base for V and 5 bases for J; bases not matched to a gene: 9. The CDR3 consists of 18 residues. Germline lookup yields CDR1 LGHNA and CDR2 YSLEER. CDR3 residues: CASSQATTSGRAVDTQYF. The CDR3 coding sequence is TGCGCCAGCAGCCAAGCTACAACTAGCGGGAGGGCGGTAGATACGCAGTATTTT.

This chain links TRBV20-1 with TRBJ2-7, with D possibly TRBD2 on 5 matching bases. The CDR3 is 14 residues long. The germline V gene encodes CDR1 DFQATT and CDR2 SNEGSKA (reference sequence). V was shortened by 8 bases and J by 4 bases, with 21 bases between the two germline ends. The DNA for the CDR3 is TGCAGTCCGCTAGCCCCCCAGGTAGCTTACGAGCAGTACTTC. Amino acid sequence: CSPLAPQVAYEQYF.

This chain joins TRBV4-3 and TRBJ1-4, with D perhaps TRBD1 (5 bases). Germline-derived CDR1 and CDR2 are LGHNA and YSLEER. CDR3 length: 15 residues. Trimming shortened V by 0 bases and J by 7 bases, and 12 bases separated the two germline ends. CDR3 nucleotides: TGCGCCAGCAGCCAAGATAGTCAGGGACGTGAAAAACTGTTTTTT. This encodes CASSQDSQGREKLFF.

The chain uses TRBV29-1 and TRBJ2-7; D is perhaps TRBD2 (6 bases). The V gene's germline CDR1 is SQVTM and CDR2 ANQGSEA. This CDR3 comprises 14 residues. V lost 2 bases, J lost 6 bases, and 17 bases lay in between. CDR3 residues: CSVETGLSGCEQYF. The CDR3 coding sequence is TGCAGCGTTGAAACGGGACTCTCGGGTTGCGAGCAGTACTTC.

In this sample, this clonotype turned up once. This chain uses TRBV18 with TRBJ1-1; D uncertain. This CDR3 is 15 amino acids long. Germline CDR1 is KGHSH and CDR2 is LQKENI. The ends were cut back, 3 bases at V and 0 bases at J, with 11 bases in the middle. This CDR3 is CASSPGPLMNTEAFF. For the CDR3, the DNA is TGTGCCAGCTCACCTGGACCCTTAATGAACACTGAAGCTTTCTTT.

Note on this clonotype: This may be a read error: a much more frequent sequence differs by one nucleotide. The chain combines TRBV7-2 with TRBJ2-4, with 8 bases lining up with TRBD2. The DNA end lines up better with TRBJ2-7; the J call may be wrong. The CDR3 extends over 16 amino acids. Germline-derived CDR1 and CDR2 are SGHTA and FQGNSA. The CDR3: CASSLGMSGSIYEQYF. The CDR3 DNA is TGTGCCAGCAGCTTAGGGATGAGCGGGAGCATTTACGAGCAGTACTTC.

Note on this clonotype: This could be a read error, since a much larger clone is one nucleotide away. This chain connects TRBV7-2 to TRBJ2-5; D uncertain. CDR1 is SGHTA, CDR2 FQGNSA, per germline. This CDR3 spans 13 amino acids. In DNA, the CDR3 is TGTGCCAGCAGCTTAGAGCTTCAAGCGACCCAGTACTTC. It yields the protein CASSLELQATQYF.